This T cell receptor beta chain is from a study of beta chain features in type 1 diabetes. This clone appeared a few times. What it binds is unknown. All of the isolated RNA was reverse transcribed, so expressed TCRB transcripts were sequenced. Here immunoSEQ multiplex PCR was the method, and the copy in TCRdb shows in-frame clones only, minus some. The repertoire consists of 600,000 to 700,000 clones, with around an eighth occurring once and the leading ten covering more than 0.09%. Regarding the study as a whole: In every one of the four CD4+ subsets, TCRB CDR3s were moderately but significantly shorter in Type 1 diabetes patients. Naive, central memory and regulatory TCRB repertoires appeared more similar among patients than healthy donors.

The CDR3 is 16 residues long. J gave up 1 base and V 5 bases, and 4 bases lay outside the gene matches. Germline CDR1 reads LGHNA; CDR2 reads YSLEER. This receptor was taken from a man aged 25 to 40 with type 1 diabetes. Specimen: naive CD4+ T cells from blood. This sequence joins TRBV4-3 and TRBJ2-1; 11 bases agree with TRBD2. Written as DNA, the CDR3 is TGCGCCAGCAGCGCCGGGACTAGCGGTTCCTACAATGAGCAGTTCTTC. It translates to CASSAGTSGSYNEQFF.